These 28 T cell receptor beta chains originate from one sample sequenced in a study of radiation and T cells in renal cell carcinoma. Sample treatment: treatment-naive control, cytoreductive nephrectomy. The method was immunoSEQ multiplex PCR; TCRdb's version includes in-frame clones alone and lacks a portion of them. The sample consists of about 15,000 clones, approximately 65% of them appearing once. The sample was tumor tissue, taken from a patient whose treatment was nephrectomy without radiotherapy. These receptors were taken from a man between 60 and 70 years old with renal cell carcinoma.

The chain uses TRBV7-3 and TRBJ1-1; 9 bases line up with TRBD1. Per germline, CDR1 SGHTA and CDR2 FQGTGA. V gave up 5 bases and J gave up 7 bases; unmatched junction bases: 5. There are 13 residues in the CDR3. The CDR3 DNA sequence: TGTGCCAGCAGCACGGACAGGGGCGGTGAAGCTTTCTTT. This translates into CASSTDRGGEAFF.

V usage is TRBV5-8 and J usage is TRBJ2-7; tentatively, D is TRBD1 or TRBD2 (5 bases each). Germline values: CDR1 SGHTS, CDR2 YDEGEE. CDR3 length: 14 amino acids. The V end lost 7 bases, the J end lost 4 bases, and 18 bases lay between the germline ends. The CDR3 DNA reads TGTGCCAGCGTCTCGAGAGAGGGGAATTACGAGCAGTACTTC. Amino acids: CASVSREGNYEQYF.

The V gene is TRBV2, the J gene TRBJ1-5; D might be TRBD1 (6 bases). Per the germline V gene, CDR1 is SNHLY and CDR2 is FYNNEI. This CDR3 has 13 amino acids. The ends were cut back, 6 bases at V and 3 bases at J, with 9 bases in the middle. The CDR3 DNA is TGTGCCAGCAGCGGACAGACCAATCAGCCCCAGCATTTT. Translated: CASSGQTNQPQHF.

The V and J genes are TRBV19 and TRBJ2-3; D possibly corresponds to TRBD1 (6 bases). Germline assignment: CDR1 LNHDA and CDR2 SQIVND (reference sequence). The CDR3 totals 15 residues. V lost 4 bases, J lost 4 bases, and 15 bases lay in between. This CDR3 is CASSRDTGSPDTQYF. CDR3 DNA sequence: TGTGCCAGTAGTAGGGATACAGGGTCCCCAGATACGCAGTATTTT.

The rearrangement uses TRBV7-2 and TRBJ1-2; no clear D gene. This CDR3 is 15 amino acids long. Germline CDR1 reads SGHTA; CDR2 reads FQGNSA. V dropped 0 bases and J dropped 4 bases, with 12 bases sitting between them. In nucleotides, the CDR3 is TGTGCCAGCAGCTTAGCATCCCAGGACCCCTATGGCTACACCTTC. It codes for CASSLASQDPYGYTF. The full variable domain, completed using reference TRBV7-2 and TRBJ1-2, is GAGVSQSPSNKVTEKGKDVELRCDPISGHTALYWYRQSLGQGLEFLIYFQGNSAPDKSGLPSDRFSAERTGGSVSTLTIQRTQQEDSAVYLCASSLASQDPYGYTFGSGTRLTVV.

The chain has TRBV2 and TRBJ2-5, with a possible D match to TRBD2 (6 bases). Deletions cut 3 bases from V and 5 bases from J, with 19 bases between. This CDR3 is 16 amino acids long. The germline V gene has CDR1 SNHLY and CDR2 FYNNEI. DNA for the CDR3: TGTGCCAGCAGTGATGACCGTGGAACGGGGGACGAGACCCAGTACTTC. Its translation is CASSDDRGTGDETQYF.

The J gene is TRBJ2-3, the V gene TRBV9, with D hard to call. CDR3 size: 15 residues. The germline CDR1 and CDR2 sequences are SGDLS and YYNGEE. Trimming removed 0 bases at V and 3 bases at J, with 11 bases between. This chain's CDR3 is CASSVEPLGTDTQYF. DNA for the CDR3: TGTGCCAGCAGCGTAGAGCCCCTTGGGACAGATACGCAGTATTTT.

CDR3 region: CASSPRTGQSGELFF. CDR3 DNA: TGTGCCAGCAGCCCCCGGACAGGGCAATCCGGGGAGCTGTTTTTT. This chain joins TRBV7-7 and TRBJ2-2; the match to TRBD1 covers 8 bases. J gave up 6 bases and V 5 bases, and 8 bases lay outside the gene matches. There are 15 residues in the CDR3. In germline, CDR1 is SSHAT, CDR2 FNYEAQ (reference sequence).

This clone was detected a few times. The rearrangement links TRBV18 to TRBJ2-5, with 7 bases aligning to TRBD1. V gave up 3 bases and J gave up 1 base; unmatched junction bases: 5. Per the germline V gene, CDR1 is KGHSH and CDR2 is LQKENI. This CDR3 is 15 amino acids long. The CDR3: CASSPITGVQETQYF. The DNA of the CDR3 is TGTGCCAGCTCACCGATAACAGGGGTCCAAGAGACCCAGTACTTC.

This chain links TRBV21-1 with TRBJ2-1; the table's D call of TRBD2 was not tested on the DNA. TRBV21-1 is shown as a pseudogene. The CDR3 covers 18 residues. CDR3 in amino acids: CASSKIVSAGGLDNEQFF. DNA of the CDR3: TGTGCCAGCAGCAAAATTGTTTCAGCGGGAGGGCTCGACAATGAGCAGTTCTTC.

The rearrangement links TRBV29-1 to TRBJ2-7; 9 positions match TRBD1. J was trimmed by 5 bases and V by 6 bases; bases with no gene match: 11. The CDR3 is 14 amino acids. Germline CDR1 is SQVTM and CDR2 is ANQGSEA. This CDR3 is CSVGRQGGIHEQYF. Written as DNA, the CDR3 is TGCAGCGTAGGTAGACAGGGGGGGATCCACGAGCAGTACTTC.

In this sample, this clone turned up a few times. This chain connects TRBV7-2 to TRBJ1-4, with a possible D match to TRBD1 (6 bases). This CDR3 contains 15 residues. Per germline, CDR1 SGHTA and CDR2 FQGNSA. Trimming left V 5 bases short and J 2 bases short, with 12 bases between. The CDR3 DNA reads TGTGCCAGCAGCCCACCAGGGGTTACTAATGAAAAACTGTTTTTT. Translated, it gives CASSPPGVTNEKLFF.

This chain links TRBV30 with TRBJ2-3; D is uncertain. In germline, CDR1 is GTSNPN, CDR2 SVGIG (reference sequence). The CDR3 loop spans 16 amino acids. The V end lost 3 bases, the J end lost 5 bases, and 21 bases lay between the germline ends. CDR3 residues: CAWSEGSTYWIDTQYF. The DNA of the CDR3 is TGTGCCTGGAGCGAAGGATCTACCTATTGGATAGATACGCAGTATTTT.

This sequence joins TRBV5-1 and TRBJ2-7, with a possible D match to TRBD1 (7 bases). Looked up from germline, CDR1 is SGHRS and CDR2 is YFSETQ. Trimming removed 5 bases from V and 5 bases from J, with 11 bases in between. The CDR3 consists of 12 residues. This CDR3 reads CASRDRTNEQYF. The CDR3 bases are TGCGCCAGCAGGGACAGGACTAACGAGCAGTACTTC.

The chain is built from TRBV10-3 and TRBJ2-7; TRBD2 agrees at 11 bases. Germline V gene lookup returns CDR1 ENHRY and CDR2 SYGVKD. There are 18 residues in the CDR3. Losses at the gene ends were 6 bases for V and 2 bases for J; bases not matched to a gene: 15. CDR3 DNA sequence: TGTGCCATCAGGGTAACCGGGACTAGCGGAAAATTTACCTACGAGCAGTACTTC. It encodes CAIRVTGTSGKFTYEQYF.

This clone was observed a single time. At one of its ends the junction is not consistent with the germline gene, which may arise from a read error. V usage is TRBV7-2 and J usage is TRBJ2-4; 12 nucleotides match TRBD1. Germline CDR1 is SGHTA and CDR2 is FQGNSA. There are 15 residues in the CDR3. CDR3 region: CASSPIRDRGHDGDF. The CDR3 coding sequence is TGTGCCAGCAGCCCCATTCGGGACAGGGGGCACGATGGGGACTTC.

This clone was seen a handful of times. The chain combines TRBV7-2 with TRBJ2-7; no firm D call. The CDR3 contains 11 residues. V was clipped by 4 bases and J by 5 bases, with 6 bases between them. CDR1 and CDR2 from the germline V gene are SGHTA and FQGNSA. CDR3 sequence (DNA): TGTGCCAGCAGCTCAATACACGAGCAGTACTTC. Translation: CASSSIHEQYF.

The chain couples TRBV7-2 to TRBJ1-1, with TRBD1 matching over 9 bases. Trimming at V came to 7 bases and at J to 4 bases, leaving 10 bases not matched to a gene. The CDR3 is 15 residues long. Germline lookup yields CDR1 SGHTA and CDR2 FQGNSA. The CDR3 spells CASTNRTGAGTEAFF. In nucleotides, the CDR3 is TGTGCCAGCACCAACAGGACAGGGGCGGGCACTGAAGCTTTCTTT.

This chain joins TRBV11-3 and TRBJ2-6, with no clear D. Trimming took off 5 bases at V and 2 bases at J, with 13 bases between the two ends. Germline-derived CDR1 and CDR2 are SGHNT and YENEEA. CDR3 size: 16 residues. The CDR3 reads CASSQEASTGANVLTF. The CDR3 nucleotides read TGTGCCAGCAGCCAAGAAGCCTCCACTGGGGCCAACGTCCTGACTTTC.

V usage is TRBV7-9 and J usage is TRBJ2-2; 7 bases fit TRBD1. CDR3 length equals 15 residues. V lost 3 bases, J lost 3 bases, and 4 bases stayed unmatched. The germline gives CDR1 SEHNR, CDR2 FQNEAQ (reference sequence). The CDR3 bases are TGTGCCAGCAGCTTGTATACAGGGGACACCGGGGAGCTGTTTTTT. This encodes CASSLYTGDTGELFF.

The V gene is TRBV5-6, the J gene TRBJ1-5; maybe TRBD1 (6 bases). Germline CDR1 SGHDT, CDR2 YYEEEE. V lost 4 bases and J lost 4, with 9 bases in between. The CDR3 runs to 13 residues. CDR3 nucleotide sequence: TGTGCCAGCAGCCGAGGGGGTAATCAGCCCCAGCATTTT. As protein: CASSRGGNQPQHF.

V gene TRBV28 combines with J gene TRBJ1-4; 10 positions agree with TRBD1. Germline CDR1 MDHEN, CDR2 SYDVKM. After removal of 2 bases from V and 8 bases from J, the junction contained 5 bases not matched to a gene. The CDR3 covers 15 residues. The CDR3 protein is CASSLVGQGDEKLFF. The CDR3 DNA reads as TGTGCCAGCAGTTTAGTAGGACAGGGGGACGAAAAACTGTTTTTT.

The chain uses TRBV5-6 and TRBJ1-4; TRBD1 aligns across 8 bases. This CDR3 spans 15 amino acids. V gave up 5 bases and J gave up 3 bases; unmatched junction bases: 6. Germline assignment: CDR1 SGHDT and CDR2 YYEEEE. The CDR3 bases are TGTGCCAGCAGAATGGGCAGGGGGCCTAATGAAAAACTGTTTTTT. Its protein is CASRMGRGPNEKLFF.

This clone appeared a single time. The chain is built from TRBV7-6 and TRBJ2-2; D gene unclear. V was cut by 4 bases and J by 0 bases, with 9 bases left in between. The CDR3 runs to 15 residues. Germline CDR1 reads SGHVS; CDR2 reads FNYEAQ. This CDR3 reads CASSSWGPNTGELFF. The CDR3 DNA sequence: TGTGCCAGCAGCTCGTGGGGTCCGAACACCGGGGAGCTGTTTTTT.

In its sample, this clone ranks as medium-sized (0.01 to 0.1%). J is TRBJ1-1 and V is TRBV7-9; D not resolved. The ends were cut back, 5 bases at V and 3 bases at J, with 4 bases in the middle. Germline assignment: CDR1 SEHNR and CDR2 FQNEAQ (reference sequence). This CDR3 has 11 amino acids. The CDR3: CASSPYTEAFF. The CDR3 DNA is TGTGCCAGCAGCCCCTACACTGAAGCTTTCTTT.

CDR3 DNA: TGTGCCATCTCGAGTGGGGGTTGGAGTGAAAAACTGTTTTTT. Translating gives CAISSGGWSEKLFF. The genes are TRBV28 and TRBJ1-4; D is perhaps TRBD1 (5 bases). This CDR3 has 14 amino acids. Germline V gene sequence: CDR1 MDHEN, CDR2 SYDVKM. V was pared by 10 bases and J by 7 bases, with 19 bases between.

The chain links TRBV28 to TRBJ1-2; the D gene is possibly TRBD1 (5 bases). The CDR3 contains 15 residues. Trimming removed 5 bases from V and 6 bases from J, with 19 bases in between. CDR1 is MDHEN and CDR2 is SYDVKM in the germline V gene. The CDR3 coding sequence is TGTGCCAGCAGTACATCCAGGGTGTCGGCCGATGGCTACACCTTC. This encodes CASSTSRVSADGYTF.

V and J are TRBV30 and TRBJ2-2, with D perhaps TRBD2 (5 bases). This CDR3 region has 13 residues. The V end lost 5 bases, the J end lost 7 bases, and 14 bases lay between the germline ends. Germline V CDR1 and CDR2: GTSNPN, SVGIG (reference sequence). CDR3 bases: TGTGCCTGGGACGCGTTACGGGACGGGGAGCTGTTTTTT. Protein: CAWDALRDGELFF. Drawing the rest from reference TRBV30 and TRBJ2-2, the complete variable domain is SQTIHQWPATLVQPVGSPLSLECTVEGTSNPNLYWYRQAAGRGLQLLFYSVGIGQISSEVPQNLSASRPQDRQFILSSKKLLLSDSGFYLCAWDALRDGELFFGEGSRLTVL.